This TCR beta chain stems from a study of sequential checkpoint blockade in melanoma. Sequenced by immunoSEQ multiplex PCR; TCRdb stores in-frame clones only, minus some. In the table there are around 34,000 clones, roughly 84% of which are singletons. Sample treatment: randomized to nivolumab then ipilimumab (arm A) or the reverse (arm B). CDR3 length equals 15 residues. Losses at the gene ends were 3 bases for V and 4 bases for J; bases not matched to a gene: 7. The germline gives CDR1 MGHRA, CDR2 YSYEKL. Here the sequenced sample was CD8+ T cells sorted from blood (inferred from file names), taken from a patient given nivolumab and ipilimumab in sequence. The V gene is TRBV4-1, the J gene TRBJ1-2; the match to TRBD1 covers 8 bases. The sequence derives from a human donor with melanoma. CDR3 amino acids: CASSHGVDRGYGYTF. In nucleotides, the CDR3 is TGCGCCAGCAGCCATGGAGTCGACAGGGGCTATGGCTACACCTTC.